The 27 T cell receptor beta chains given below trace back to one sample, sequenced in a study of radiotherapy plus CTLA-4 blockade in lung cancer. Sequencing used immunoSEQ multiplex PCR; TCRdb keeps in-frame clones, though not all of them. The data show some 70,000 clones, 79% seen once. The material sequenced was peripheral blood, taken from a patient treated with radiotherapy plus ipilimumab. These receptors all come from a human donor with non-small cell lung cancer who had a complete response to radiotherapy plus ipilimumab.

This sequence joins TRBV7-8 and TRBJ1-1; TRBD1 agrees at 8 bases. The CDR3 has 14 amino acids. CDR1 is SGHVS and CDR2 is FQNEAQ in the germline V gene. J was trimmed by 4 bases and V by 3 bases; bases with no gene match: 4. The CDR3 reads CASSLQGAGTEAFF. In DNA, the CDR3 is TGTGCCAGCAGCTTGCAGGGGGCAGGCACTGAAGCTTTCTTT. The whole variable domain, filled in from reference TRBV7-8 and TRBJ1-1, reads GAGVSQSPRYKVAKRGQDVALRCDPISGHVSLFWYQQALGQGPEFLTYFQNEAQLDKSGLPSDRFFAERPEGSVSTLKIQRTQQEDSAVYLCASSLQGAGTEAFFGQGTRLTVV.

The CDR3 DNA is TGTGCCAGCAGCTTTGGACTTTCCTACTACTCCTACAATGAGCAGTTCTTC. Translating gives CASSFGLSYYSYNEQFF. V gene TRBV11-3 combines with J gene TRBJ2-1; a possible D gene is TRBD2 (5 bases). There are 17 residues in the CDR3. Looked up from germline, CDR1 is SGHNT and CDR2 is YENEEA. Trimming took off 3 bases at V and 0 bases at J, with 15 bases between the two ends.

CDR3 loop: CASSEGQVFSYTSANVLTF. The DNA of the CDR3 is TGTGCCAGCAGTGAGGGTCAGGTCTTCTCCTATACCTCAGCCAACGTCCTGACTTTC. The V call is TRBV2, the J call TRBJ2-6, with unresolved D. Trimming removed 3 bases at V and 7 bases at J, with 25 bases between. Germline lookup yields CDR1 SNHLY and CDR2 FYNNEI. The CDR3 has 19 residues. The whole variable domain, filled in from reference TRBV2 and TRBJ2-6, reads EPEVTQTPSHQVTQMGQEVILRCVPISNHLYFYWYRQILGQKVEFLVSFYNNEISEKSEIFDDQFSVERPDGSNFTLKIRSTKLEDSAMYFCASSEGQVFSYTSANVLTFGAGSRLTVL.

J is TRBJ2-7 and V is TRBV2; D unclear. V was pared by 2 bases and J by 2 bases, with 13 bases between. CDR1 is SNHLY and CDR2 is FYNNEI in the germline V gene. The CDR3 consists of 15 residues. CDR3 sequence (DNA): TGTGCCAGCAGTGAATGGGTAGGAGACACCTACGAGCAGTACGTC. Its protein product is CASSEWVGDTYEQYV.

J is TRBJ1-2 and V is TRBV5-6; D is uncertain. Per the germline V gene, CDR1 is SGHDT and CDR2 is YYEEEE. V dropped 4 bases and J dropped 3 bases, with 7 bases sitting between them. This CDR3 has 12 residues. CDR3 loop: CASSENYYGYTF. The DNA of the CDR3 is TGTGCCAGCAGCGAGAACTACTATGGCTACACCTTC.

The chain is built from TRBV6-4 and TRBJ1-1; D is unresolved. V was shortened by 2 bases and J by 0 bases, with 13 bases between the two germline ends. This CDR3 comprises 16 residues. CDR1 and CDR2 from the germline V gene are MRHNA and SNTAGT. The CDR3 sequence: CASSDEYSPLNTEAFF. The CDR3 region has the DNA TGTGCCAGCAGTGACGAGTACAGTCCTCTGAACACTGAAGCTTTCTTT.

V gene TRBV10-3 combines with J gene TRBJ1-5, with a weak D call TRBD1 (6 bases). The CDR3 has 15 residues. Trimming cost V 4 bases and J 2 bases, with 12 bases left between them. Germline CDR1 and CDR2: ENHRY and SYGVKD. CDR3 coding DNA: TGTGCCATCAGTGGGACAGCCGCTGGCAATCAGCCCCAGCATTTT. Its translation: CAISGTAAGNQPQHF.

The CDR3 DNA reads as TGCGCCAGCACCACCGACAGGGGAGATGGCTACACCTTC. Translated, it gives CASTTDRGDGYTF. The chain recombines TRBV23-1 with TRBJ1-2, with TRBD1 matching over 8 bases. TRBV23-1 is assigned to the ORF class and has an uncertain function. V shed 7 bases, J shed 6 bases, and the junction held 7 bases outside the gene matches. The CDR3 totals 13 residues.

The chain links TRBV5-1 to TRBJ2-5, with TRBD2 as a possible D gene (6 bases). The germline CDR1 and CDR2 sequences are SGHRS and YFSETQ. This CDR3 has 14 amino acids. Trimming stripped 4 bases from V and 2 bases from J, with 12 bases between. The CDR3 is CASSLGAGQETQYF. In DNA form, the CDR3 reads TGCGCCAGCAGCCTTGGCGCGGGGCAAGAGACCCAGTACTTC.

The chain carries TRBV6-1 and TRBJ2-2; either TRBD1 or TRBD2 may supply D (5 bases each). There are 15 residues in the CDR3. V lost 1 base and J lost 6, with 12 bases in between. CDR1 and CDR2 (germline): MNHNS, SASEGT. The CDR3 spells CASSEGGVKAGELFF. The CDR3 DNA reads TGTGCCAGCAGTGAAGGAGGGGTTAAGGCCGGGGAGCTGTTTTTT.

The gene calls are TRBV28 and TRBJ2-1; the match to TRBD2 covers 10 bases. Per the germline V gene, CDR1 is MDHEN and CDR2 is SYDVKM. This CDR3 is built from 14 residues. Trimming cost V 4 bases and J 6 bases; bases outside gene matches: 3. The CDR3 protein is CASSWASGGNEQFF. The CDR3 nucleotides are TGTGCCAGCAGTTGGGCTAGCGGGGGCAATGAGCAGTTCTTC. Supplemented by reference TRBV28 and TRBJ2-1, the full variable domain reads DVKVTQSSRYLVKRTGEKVFLECVQDMDHENMFWYRQDPGLGLRLIYFSYDVKMKEKGDIPEGYSVSREKKERFSLILESASTNQTSMYLCASSWASGGNEQFFGPGTRLTVL.

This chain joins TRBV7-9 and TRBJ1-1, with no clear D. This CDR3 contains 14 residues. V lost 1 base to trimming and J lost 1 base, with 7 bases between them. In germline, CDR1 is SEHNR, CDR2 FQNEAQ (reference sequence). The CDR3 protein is CASSLDNPNTEAFF. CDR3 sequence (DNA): TGTGCCAGCAGCTTAGACAACCCGAACACTGAAGCTTTCTTT.

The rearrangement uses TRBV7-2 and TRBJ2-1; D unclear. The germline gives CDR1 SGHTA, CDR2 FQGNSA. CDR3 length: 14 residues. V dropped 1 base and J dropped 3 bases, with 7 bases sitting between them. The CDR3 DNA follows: TGTGCCAGCAGCTTAGTTACTAACTACAATGAGCAGTTCTTC. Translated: CASSLVTNYNEQFF.

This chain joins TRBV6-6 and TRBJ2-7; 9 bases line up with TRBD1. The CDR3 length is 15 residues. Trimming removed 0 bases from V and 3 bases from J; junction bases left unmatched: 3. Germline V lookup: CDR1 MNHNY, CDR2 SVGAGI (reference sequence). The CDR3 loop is CASSYSGQGVYEQYF. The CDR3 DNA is TGTGCCAGCAGTTACTCGGGACAGGGTGTCTACGAGCAGTACTTC.

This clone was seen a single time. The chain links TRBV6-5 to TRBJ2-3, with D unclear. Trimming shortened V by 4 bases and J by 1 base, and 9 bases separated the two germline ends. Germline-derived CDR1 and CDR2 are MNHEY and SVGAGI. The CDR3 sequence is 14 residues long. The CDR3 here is CASSSSTGTDTQYF. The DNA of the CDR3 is TGTGCCAGCAGTTCCTCGACTGGCACAGATACGCAGTATTTT.

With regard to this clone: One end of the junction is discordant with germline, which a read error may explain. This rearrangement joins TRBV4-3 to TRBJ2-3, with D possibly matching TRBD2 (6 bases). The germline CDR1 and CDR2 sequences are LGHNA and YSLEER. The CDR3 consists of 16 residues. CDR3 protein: CASRQDIQRVTDTQYF. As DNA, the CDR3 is TGCGCCAGCAGACAAGATATTCAGCGGGTCACAGATACGCAGTATTTT.

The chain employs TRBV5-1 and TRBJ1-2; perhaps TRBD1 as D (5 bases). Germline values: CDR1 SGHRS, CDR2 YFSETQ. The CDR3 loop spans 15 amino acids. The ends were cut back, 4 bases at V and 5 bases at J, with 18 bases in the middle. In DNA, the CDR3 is TGCGCCAGCAGCCCACAGGACGGACCAGTGTATGGCTACACCTTC. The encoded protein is CASSPQDGPVYGYTF. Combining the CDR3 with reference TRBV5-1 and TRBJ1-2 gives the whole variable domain KAGVTQTPRYLIKTRGQQVTLSCSPISGHRSVSWYQQTPGQGLQFLFEYFSETQRNKGNFPGRFSGRQFSNSRSEMNVSTLELGDSALYLCASSPQDGPVYGYTFGSGTRLTVV.

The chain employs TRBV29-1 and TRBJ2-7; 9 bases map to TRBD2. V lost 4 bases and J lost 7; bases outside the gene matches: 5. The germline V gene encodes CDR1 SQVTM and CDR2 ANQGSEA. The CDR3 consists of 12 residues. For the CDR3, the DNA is TGCAGCGTTGCTGCGGGAGGGGGGGAGCAGTACGTC. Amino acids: CSVAAGGGEQYV.

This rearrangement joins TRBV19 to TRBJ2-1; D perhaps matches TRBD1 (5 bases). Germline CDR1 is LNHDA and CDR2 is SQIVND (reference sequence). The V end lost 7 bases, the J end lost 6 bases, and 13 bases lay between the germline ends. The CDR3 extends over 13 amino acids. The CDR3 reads CASNPTEVNEQFF. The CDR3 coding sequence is TGTGCCAGTAATCCGACAGAAGTCAATGAGCAGTTCTTC.

The CDR3 spells CASTPTGLNIQYF. The CDR3, as DNA: TGTGCCAGCACCCCCACAGGTCTAAACATTCAGTACTTC. The chain combines TRBV6-1 with TRBJ2-4; possibly TRBD1 for D (5 bases). The ends were cut back, 7 bases at V and 6 bases at J, with 13 bases in the middle. Germline V gene data show CDR1 as MNHNS and CDR2 as SASEGT. This CDR3 spans 13 amino acids.

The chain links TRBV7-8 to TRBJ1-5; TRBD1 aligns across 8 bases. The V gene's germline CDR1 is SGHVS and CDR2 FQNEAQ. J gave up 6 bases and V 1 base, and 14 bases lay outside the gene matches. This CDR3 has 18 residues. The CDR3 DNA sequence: TGTGCCAGCAGCTTAGTCGGTCAACGGCAGGGGGCGACTCAGCCCCAGCATTTT. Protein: CASSLVGQRQGATQPQHF.

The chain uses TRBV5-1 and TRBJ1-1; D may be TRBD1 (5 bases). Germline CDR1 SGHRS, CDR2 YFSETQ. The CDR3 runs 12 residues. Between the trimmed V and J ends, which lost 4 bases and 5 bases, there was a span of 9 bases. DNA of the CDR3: TGCGCCAGCAGCCTAGGGGATACTGAAGCTTTCTTT. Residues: CASSLGDTEAFF.

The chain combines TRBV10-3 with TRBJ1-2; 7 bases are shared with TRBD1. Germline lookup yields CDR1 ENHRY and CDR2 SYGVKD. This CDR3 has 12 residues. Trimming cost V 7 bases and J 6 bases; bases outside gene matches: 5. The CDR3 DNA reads TGTGCCATCAAAACCACAGGGGATGGCTACACCTTC. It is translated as CAIKTTGDGYTF.

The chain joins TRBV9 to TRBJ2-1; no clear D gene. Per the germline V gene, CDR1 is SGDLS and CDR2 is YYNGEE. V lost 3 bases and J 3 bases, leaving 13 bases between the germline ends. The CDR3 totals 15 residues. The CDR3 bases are TGTGCCAGCAGCGCCCCGGGCGTGGGCTACAATGAGCAGTTCTTC. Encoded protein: CASSAPGVGYNEQFF.

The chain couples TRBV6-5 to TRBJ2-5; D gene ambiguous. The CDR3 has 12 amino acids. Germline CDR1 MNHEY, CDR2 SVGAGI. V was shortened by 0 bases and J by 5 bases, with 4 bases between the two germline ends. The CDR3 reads CASSYSGETQYF. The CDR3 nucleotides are TGTGCCAGCAGTTACTCGGGGGAGACCCAGTACTTC.

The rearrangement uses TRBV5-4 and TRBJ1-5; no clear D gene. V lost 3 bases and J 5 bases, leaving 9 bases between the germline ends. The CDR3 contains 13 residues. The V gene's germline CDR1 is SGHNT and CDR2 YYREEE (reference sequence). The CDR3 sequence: CASSSDPDQPQHF. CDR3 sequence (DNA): TGTGCCAGCAGCTCCGACCCGGATCAGCCCCAGCATTTT. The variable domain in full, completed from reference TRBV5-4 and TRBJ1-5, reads ETGVTQSPTHLIKTRGQQVTLRCSSQSGHNTVSWYQQALGQGPQFIFQYYREEENGRGNFPPRFSGLQFPNYSSELNVNALELDDSALYLCASSSDPDQPQHFGDGTRLSIL.

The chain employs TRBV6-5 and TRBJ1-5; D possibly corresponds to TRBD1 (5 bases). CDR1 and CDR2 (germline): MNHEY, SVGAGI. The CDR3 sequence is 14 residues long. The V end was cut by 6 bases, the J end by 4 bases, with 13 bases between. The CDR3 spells CASRLGTGNQPQHF. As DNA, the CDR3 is TGTGCCAGCAGGCTCGGGACCGGGAATCAGCCCCAGCATTTT.